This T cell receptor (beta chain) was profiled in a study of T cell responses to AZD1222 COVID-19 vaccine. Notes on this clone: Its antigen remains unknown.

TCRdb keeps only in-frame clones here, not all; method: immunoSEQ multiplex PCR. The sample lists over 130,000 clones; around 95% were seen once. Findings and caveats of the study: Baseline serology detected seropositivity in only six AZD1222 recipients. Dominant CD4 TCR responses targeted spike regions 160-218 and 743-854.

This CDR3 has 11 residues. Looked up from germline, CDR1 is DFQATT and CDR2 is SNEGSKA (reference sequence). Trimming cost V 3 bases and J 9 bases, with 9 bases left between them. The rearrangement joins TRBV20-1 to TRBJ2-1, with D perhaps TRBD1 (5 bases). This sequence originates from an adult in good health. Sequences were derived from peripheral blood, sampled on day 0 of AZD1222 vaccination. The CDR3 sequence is CSARGQFEQFF. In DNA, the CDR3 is TGCAGTGCTAGGGGGCAGTTTGAGCAGTTCTTC.